Below are 29 T cell receptor beta chains sequenced from a single sample in a study of CD8 T cells in ankylosing spondylitis. Study findings and constraints: Typical of ankylosing spondylitis blood, it appeared, was a TCR beta motif of eight highly homologous variants.

Their recognized antigens are unknown. Via MiXCR, TCRdb re-called the 5' RACE reads, giving one row per CDR3 protein. Counted here are 450,000 to 550,000 distinct CDR3 sequences, about 5% occurring once; the ten biggest clones make up roughly 3.3%. Sequenced: blood, either unsorted or a sorted T cell fraction (not recorded which). The receptors stem from a male donor with ankylosing spondylitis.

This chain links TRBV28 with TRBJ2-7; 9 nucleotides agree with TRBD2. Per germline, CDR1 MDHEN and CDR2 SYDVKM. V was clipped by 6 bases and J by 0 bases; unmatched bases: 3. The CDR3 spans 14 residues. The CDR3: CASSVAGDSYEQYF. The CDR3 bases are TGTGCCAGCAGCGTAGCGGGGGACTCCTACGAGCAGTACTTC.

In its sample, this clonotype was seen many times. The chain joins TRBV27 to TRBJ2-1, with TRBD2 matching 8 bases. CDR1 is MNHEY, CDR2 SMNVEV, per germline (reference sequence). After removal of 2 bases from V and 7 bases from J, the junction contained 10 bases not matched to a gene. This CDR3 is built from 16 residues. The CDR3 sequence is CASSLPASGLSNEQFF. DNA for the CDR3: TGTGCCAGCAGTTTACCGGCTAGCGGGCTATCGAATGAGCAGTTCTTC.

This clonotype was picked up a small number of times. The V gene is TRBV9, the J gene TRBJ2-3; 7 bases match TRBD1. CDR3 size: 15 residues. CDR1 is SGDLS and CDR2 is YYNGEE in the germline V gene. V trimming: 4 bases; J trimming: 4 bases; junction bases outside the gene matches: 9. CDR3 sequence reads: CASSSQGNRADTQYF. The CDR3 DNA reads TGTGCCAGCAGCTCACAGGGGAATAGAGCAGATACGCAGTATTTT.

Here the CDR3 reads CASSQGSRTRNQPQHF. The DNA of the CDR3 is TGTGCCAGCAGCCAAGGCAGTCGGACCCGAAATCAGCCCCAGCATTTT. The V gene is TRBV3-1, the J gene TRBJ1-5; D remains ambiguous. Germline CDR1 LGHDT, CDR2 YNNKEL (reference sequence). V gave up 1 base and J gave up 4 bases, with 14 bases separating them. The CDR3 sequence is 16 residues long.

There are a few counts of this clonotype. The rearrangement links TRBV5-1 to TRBJ2-7; 7 positions match TRBD1. Germline V gives CDR1 SGHRS, CDR2 YFSETQ. The V segment lost 4 bases and the J segment 2 bases; nucleotides outside the gene matches: 21. The CDR3 has 19 residues. The CDR3 coding sequence is TGCGCCAGCAGCGATCTACGATTGACAGGGCGATTTGGAGCCTACGAGCAGTACTTC. It codes for CASSDLRLTGRFGAYEQYF.

This clonotype was observed many times. This chain uses TRBV5-5 with TRBJ2-1; D is possibly TRBD2 (5 bases). Germline assignment: CDR1 SGHKS and CDR2 YYEKEE (reference sequence). The CDR3 is made up of 15 amino acids. Trimming cost V 4 bases and J 0 bases, with 11 bases left between them. CDR3 DNA: TGTGCCAGCAGCGCCTCTGCGGGCTCCTACAATGAGCAGTTCTTC. Translating gives CASSASAGSYNEQFF.

This clonotype was observed many times. V usage is TRBV20-1 and J usage is TRBJ2-1; D unclear. CDR1 and CDR2 (germline): DFQATT, SNEGSKA (reference sequence). There are 14 residues in the CDR3. The germline V and J ends were trimmed by 5 bases and 0 bases, with 11 bases remaining between them. CDR3 in DNA: TGCAGTGCTCCGACCCGAAGCTCCTACAATGAGCAGTTCTTC. Its protein product is CSAPTRSSYNEQFF.

This clonotype was counted ten times or more. The J gene is TRBJ2-3, the V gene TRBV29-1; D gene unclear. The germline CDR1 and CDR2 sequences are SQVTM and ANQGSEA. With 2 bases removed from V and 2 bases from J, the gap between germline ends came to 8 bases. The CDR3 has 13 amino acids. The CDR3 DNA reads TGCAGCGTTGAACGAGCTTACACAGATACGCAGTATTTT. Residues: CSVERAYTDTQYF.

This clonotype was detected many times. The rearrangement links TRBV10-3 to TRBJ2-2, with D uncertain. The germline V gene encodes CDR1 ENHRY and CDR2 SYGVKD. Trimming stripped 6 bases from V and 0 bases from J, with 5 bases between. CDR3 length: 13 amino acids. Here the CDR3 DNA reads TGTGCCATCAGGGGTGCGAACACCGGGGAGCTGTTTTTT. Protein product: CAIRGANTGELFF.

This clonotype has a count of ten or more. The chain recombines TRBV20-1 with TRBJ2-5; D gene unclear. The CDR3 sequence is 10 residues long. Trimming left V 6 bases short and J 4 bases short, with 6 bases between. Germline V gives CDR1 DFQATT, CDR2 SNEGSKA (reference sequence). CDR3 sequence reads: CSALRETQYF. DNA of the CDR3: TGCAGTGCCTTAAGAGAGACCCAGTACTTC.

This clonotype appeared many times. V usage is TRBV5-1 and J usage is TRBJ1-1; D may be TRBD1 (5 bases). The CDR3 contains 15 residues. Germline V gene sequence: CDR1 SGHRS, CDR2 YFSETQ. The V and J ends lost 2 bases and 0 bases respectively, with 11 bases between them. CDR3 amino acids: CASSFHDSLNTEAFF. CDR3 nucleotides: TGCGCCAGCAGCTTCCACGACAGTTTGAACACTGAAGCTTTCTTT.

This clonotype was detected many times. The rearrangement links TRBV7-2 to TRBJ2-1, with D unclear. Germline V gene data show CDR1 as SGHTA and CDR2 as FQGNSA. V dropped 1 base and J dropped 6 bases, with 7 bases sitting between them. The CDR3 runs 13 residues. The CDR3 region has the DNA TGTGCCAGCAGCTTAGAAGGAGTCAATGAGCAGTTCTTC. Protein product: CASSLEGVNEQFF. Supplemented by reference TRBV7-2 and TRBJ2-1, the full variable domain reads GAGVSQSPSNKVTEKGKDVELRCDPISGHTALYWYRQSLGQGLEFLIYFQGNSAPDKSGLPSDRFSAERTGGSVSTLTIQRTQQEDSAVYLCASSLEGVNEQFFGPGTRLTVL.

This clonotype was seen at least ten times. The rearrangement links TRBV7-9 to TRBJ1-6; D is unclear. The CDR3 contains 16 residues. Per germline, CDR1 SEHNR and CDR2 FQNEAQ (reference sequence). V lost 2 bases and J lost 3, with 11 bases in between. CDR3 DNA: TGTGCCAGCAGCTTAATAGTTTCTTACTATAATTCACCCCTCCACTTT. Translated, it gives CASSLIVSYYNSPLHF.

Ten or more counts support this clonotype. The chain carries TRBV6-2 or TRBV6-3 and TRBJ1-1, with no clear D. Germline V gives CDR1 MNHEY, CDR2 SVGEGT. With 0 bases removed from V and 4 bases from J, the gap between germline ends came to 27 bases. The CDR3 spans 20 residues. The CDR3 region is CASSYSIGVMALQKRTEAFF. The CDR3 DNA reads as TGTGCCAGCAGTTACTCGATCGGGGTGATGGCACTACAAAAGCGCACTGAAGCTTTCTTT.

This clonotype was seen many times. The chain joins TRBV12-3 or TRBV12-4 to TRBJ1-2; weak D call: TRBD1 (5 bases). Trimming took off 6 bases at V and 6 bases at J, with 8 bases between the two ends. This CDR3 comprises 11 residues. Written as DNA, the CDR3 is TGTGCCAGCAGGCTGGGGGATGGCTACACCTTC. Its translation is CASRLGDGYTF.

This clonotype was seen ten or more times. The chain links TRBV18 to TRBJ1-1, with a tentative D call TRBD1 (6 bases). Germline-derived CDR1 and CDR2 are KGHSH and LQKENI. The germline V and J ends were trimmed by 6 bases and 1 base, with 12 bases remaining between them. The CDR3 runs 14 residues. CDR3 nucleotide sequence: TGTGCCAGCTCCCAAGACAGGCAGAACACTGAAGCTTTCTTT. Amino acid sequence: CASSQDRQNTEAFF.

The chain has TRBV20-1 and TRBJ2-5, with D possibly matching TRBD2 (6 bases). This CDR3 is 14 amino acids long. Trimming took 2 bases from V and 5 from J, leaving 15 bases between them. Germline values: CDR1 DFQATT, CDR2 SNEGSKA (reference sequence). DNA of the CDR3: TGCAGTGCTAGACGACCTAGCGTTCTGGAGACCCAGTACTTC. Its translation is CSARRPSVLETQYF.

This clonotype has at least ten counts. The chain combines TRBV28 with TRBJ2-5; the D gene is possibly TRBD1 (6 bases). Between the trimmed V and J ends, which lost 5 bases and 1 base, there was a span of 14 bases. CDR3 length: 15 amino acids. Per germline, CDR1 MDHEN and CDR2 SYDVKM. DNA of the CDR3: TGTGCCAGCAGTCGTCCTGGACAGAGCCAAGAGACCCAGTACTTC. It codes for CASSRPGQSQETQYF.

This clonotype appeared a few times. The chain couples TRBV29-1 to TRBJ2-1; D gene ambiguous. The V gene's germline CDR1 is SQVTM and CDR2 ANQGSEA. Trimming stripped 7 bases from V and 3 bases from J, with 16 bases between. The CDR3 contains 14 residues. The CDR3 here is CSAQRAVLYNEQFF. In nucleotides, the CDR3 is TGCAGCGCCCAACGGGCCGTCCTCTACAATGAGCAGTTCTTC.

In its sample, this clonotype was seen many times. The V call is TRBV29-1, the J call TRBJ2-2; 8 bases align to TRBD2. V was clipped by 5 bases and J by 7 bases; unmatched bases: 6. Germline V gene data show CDR1 as SQVTM and CDR2 as ANQGSEA. CDR3 length: 13 residues. The CDR3 here is CSVSGSFGGELFF. CDR3 sequence (DNA): TGCAGCGTTAGCGGGAGTTTTGGCGGGGAGCTGTTTTTT.

This clonotype was recorded many times. The chain has TRBV12-3 or TRBV12-4 and TRBJ2-7; 9 bases agree with TRBD1. The CDR3 sequence is 11 residues long. The V and J ends lost 9 bases and 6 bases, in that order; junction bases with no gene match: 3. The CDR3 sequence is CARQDRGEQYF. CDR3 sequence (DNA): TGTGCCAGGCAGGACAGGGGCGAGCAGTACTTC.

This clonotype was picked up many times. The CDR3 region is CASSFRQESYEQYF. CDR3 DNA sequence: TGTGCCAGCAGCTTCAGACAGGAATCCTACGAGCAGTACTTC. The chain combines TRBV5-5 with TRBJ2-7, with D tentatively TRBD1 (6 bases). This CDR3 is built from 14 residues. V lost 2 bases to trimming and J lost 1 base, with 10 bases between them. Germline assignment: CDR1 SGHKS and CDR2 YYEKEE (reference sequence). Looking up the rest from reference TRBV5-5 and TRBJ2-7 gives the full variable domain: DAGVTQSPTHLIKTRGQQVTLRCSPISGHKSVSWYQQVLGQGPQFIFQYYEKEERGRGNFPDRFSARQFPNYSSELNVNALLLGDSALYLCASSFRQESYEQYFGPGTRLTVT.

There are many counts of this clonotype. This chain connects TRBV20-1 to TRBJ2-5, with D perhaps given as TRBD1 or TRBD2 (5 bases each). The CDR3 loop spans 14 amino acids. Trimming removed 6 bases at V and 3 bases at J, with 17 bases between. Germline V gene lookup returns CDR1 DFQATT and CDR2 SNEGSKA (reference sequence). Written as DNA, the CDR3 is TGCAGTGCGGGACCGGACACGAAAAAAGAGACCCAGTACTTC. It encodes CSAGPDTKKETQYF.

This clonotype came up many times. The rearrangement uses TRBV6-1 and TRBJ1-1; D is unresolved. The CDR3 runs 14 residues. Trimming took off 1 base at V and 11 bases at J, with 17 bases between the two ends. The germline V gene encodes CDR1 MNHNS and CDR2 SASEGT. The CDR3 nucleotides read TGTGCCAGCAGTGAAGATGAAGGGCGATGGGTCGCTTTCTTT. Translated: CASSEDEGRWVAFF.

This clonotype was counted ten times or more. This chain connects TRBV5-1 to TRBJ2-2; D not certain. Germline loops: CDR1 SGHRS, CDR2 YFSETQ. CDR3 size: 14 residues. Trimming shortened V by 2 bases and J by 5 bases, and 10 bases separated the two germline ends. Here the CDR3 DNA reads TGCGCCAGCAGCTTAACCTCTCGGACCGGGGAGCTGTTTTTT. Translated, it gives CASSLTSRTGELFF.

J is TRBJ1-4 and V is TRBV9; no clear D gene. CDR3 length: 16 amino acids. Germline V gene sequence: CDR1 SGDLS, CDR2 YYNGEE. The V and J ends lost 0 bases and 0 bases respectively, with 9 bases between them. The CDR3: CASSVGAASTNEKLFF. DNA of the CDR3: TGTGCCAGCAGCGTAGGGGCGGCTTCAACTAATGAAAAACTGTTTTTT.

This clonotype has a count of ten or more. Because it lacks the conserved phenylalanine or tryptophan at the end, this CDR3 is likely a read error. The DNA is omitted, as the CDR3 cannot be located on it reliably, and the CDR3 follows TCRdb's listing. CDR3 loop: CAISDPTGPVRL. The rearrangement links TRBV10-3 to TRBJ2-3; the table calls TRBD1, which could not be checked here. The CDR3 is made up of 12 amino acids, end residues included. CDR1 is ENHRY, CDR2 SYGVKD, per germline.

This clonotype was seen at least ten times. This sequence joins TRBV7-2 and TRBJ2-7; TRBD1 aligns across 7 bases. Germline V gene sequence: CDR1 SGHTA, CDR2 FQGNSA. The CDR3 contains 14 residues. V was clipped by 5 bases and J by 6 bases; unmatched bases: 10. CDR3 residues: CASSLRQGRGEQYF. CDR3 in DNA: TGTGCCAGCAGCCTCCGACAGGGACGGGGCGAGCAGTACTTC.

In its sample, this clonotype was seen many times. CDR3 bases: TGTGCCAGCAGCTTTGAGTTGGACCAAGGTGAAAAACTGTTTTTT. Translated: CASSFELDQGEKLFF. V usage is TRBV7-9 and J usage is TRBJ1-4; D is unresolved. V lost 3 bases, J lost 7 bases, and 15 bases lay in between. Germline CDR1 is SEHNR and CDR2 is FQNEAQ (reference sequence). The CDR3 is made up of 15 amino acids. Drawing the rest from reference TRBV7-9 and TRBJ1-4, the complete variable domain is DTGVSQNPRHKITKRGQNVTFRCDPISEHNRLYWYRQTLGQGPEFLTYFQNEAQLEKSRLLSDRFSAERPKGSFSTLEIQRTEQGDSAMYLCASSFELDQGEKLFFGSGTQLSVL.